This TCR beta chain was sequenced during a study of early stage breast cancer tumors. Whole-study context: Each sample averaged approximately 9.8-fold read coverage.

Notes on the study in general: Unsorted bulk genomic DNA sequencing lacked pairing and functional marker data. In about 85% of the 16 patients, blood comparison separated tumor from normal breast. Compared with adjacent normal breast, tumors showed about 2.5-fold denser, more clonal T cells.

The CDR3 is made up of 18 amino acids. Germline CDR1 SGHTA, CDR2 FQGNSA. V lost 2 bases and J lost 5, with 24 bases in between. This table comes from immunoSEQ multiplex PCR, and its TCRdb copy is limited to in-frame clones, with some not included. The repertoire includes 32,000 or so clones, about 70% of them detected once, and around 35% sits in the top ten. Note on this clone: Its antigen is still unknown.

The chain recombines TRBV7-2 with TRBJ2-5; weak D call: TRBD2 (7 bases). The clonotype originates from a person between 50 and 60 years old with breast cancer. Sequences were obtained from blood. CDR3 in DNA: TGTGCCAGCAGCTTACCCCCTAGCGGTTTTAACCAGGGGGAGACCCAGTACTTC. This codes for CASSLPPSGFNQGETQYF. The variable domain in full, completed from reference TRBV7-2 and TRBJ2-5, reads GAGVSQSPSNKVTEKGKDVELRCDPISGHTALYWYRQSLGQGLEFLIYFQGNSAPDKSGLPSDRFSAERTGGSVSTLTIQRTQQEDSAVYLCASSLPPSGFNQGETQYFGPGTRLLVL.